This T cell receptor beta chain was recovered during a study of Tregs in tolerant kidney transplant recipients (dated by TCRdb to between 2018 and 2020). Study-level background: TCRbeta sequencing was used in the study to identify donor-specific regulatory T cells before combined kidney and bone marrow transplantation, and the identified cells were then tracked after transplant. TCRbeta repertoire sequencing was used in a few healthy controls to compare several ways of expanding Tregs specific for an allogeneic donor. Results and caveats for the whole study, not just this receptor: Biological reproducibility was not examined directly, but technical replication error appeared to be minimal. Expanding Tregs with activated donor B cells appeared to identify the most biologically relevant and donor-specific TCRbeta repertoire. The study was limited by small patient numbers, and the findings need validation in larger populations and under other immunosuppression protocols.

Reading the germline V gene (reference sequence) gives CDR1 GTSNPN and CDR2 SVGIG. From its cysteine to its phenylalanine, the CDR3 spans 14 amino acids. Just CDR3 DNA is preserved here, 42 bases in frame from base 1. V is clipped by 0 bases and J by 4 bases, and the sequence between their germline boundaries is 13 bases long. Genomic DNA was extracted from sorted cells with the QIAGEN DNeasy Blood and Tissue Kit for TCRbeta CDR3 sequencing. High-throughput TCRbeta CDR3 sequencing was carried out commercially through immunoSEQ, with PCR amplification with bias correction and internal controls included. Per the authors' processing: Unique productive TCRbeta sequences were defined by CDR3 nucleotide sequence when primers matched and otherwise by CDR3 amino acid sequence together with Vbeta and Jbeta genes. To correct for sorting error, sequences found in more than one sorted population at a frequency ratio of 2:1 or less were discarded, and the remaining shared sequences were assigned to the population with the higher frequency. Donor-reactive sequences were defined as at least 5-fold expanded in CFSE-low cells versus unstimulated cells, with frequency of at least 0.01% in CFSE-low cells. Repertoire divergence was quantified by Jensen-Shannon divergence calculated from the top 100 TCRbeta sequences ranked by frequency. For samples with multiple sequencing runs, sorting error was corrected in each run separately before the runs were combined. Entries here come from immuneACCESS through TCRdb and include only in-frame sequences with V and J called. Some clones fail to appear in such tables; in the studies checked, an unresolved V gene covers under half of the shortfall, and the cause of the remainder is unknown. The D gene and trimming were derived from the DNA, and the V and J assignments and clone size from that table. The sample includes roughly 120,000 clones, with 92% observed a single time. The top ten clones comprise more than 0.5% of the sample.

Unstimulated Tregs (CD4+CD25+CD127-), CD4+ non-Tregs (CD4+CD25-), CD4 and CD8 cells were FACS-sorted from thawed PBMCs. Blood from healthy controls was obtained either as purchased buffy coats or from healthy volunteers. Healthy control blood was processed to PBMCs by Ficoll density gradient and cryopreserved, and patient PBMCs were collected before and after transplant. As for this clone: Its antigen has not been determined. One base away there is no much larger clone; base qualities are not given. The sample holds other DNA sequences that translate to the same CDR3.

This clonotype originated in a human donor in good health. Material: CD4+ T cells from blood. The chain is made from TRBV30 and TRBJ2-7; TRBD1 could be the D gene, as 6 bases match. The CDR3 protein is CAWSVGRGGYEQYF. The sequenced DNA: TGTGCCTGGAGTGTTGGCAGGGGTGGGTACGAGCAGTACTTC.